One sample yielded the 19 T cell receptor beta chains listed below, sequenced in a study of blood T cells in healthy people across ages. Next came a second PCR, run for about 7 to 12 cycles, which used a sample-barcoded 5' primer along with a J-beta primer mix. TCRdb reanalysed the 5' RACE reads using MiXCR and keeps one entry per CDR3 protein. The sample lists approximately 1.5 million distinct CDR3 sequences; around 36% were seen once. Sequenced sample: blood. The receptors derive from a woman in her twenties or thirties in good health.

This clonotype showed up just once. This sequence joins TRBV2 and TRBJ2-3; TRBD2 agrees at 7 bases. Germline V lookup: CDR1 SNHLY, CDR2 FYNNEI. Trimming removed 5 bases from V and 4 bases from J; junction bases left unmatched: 15. CDR3 length: 17 amino acids. CDR3: CASSYSGPLSAADTQYF. For the CDR3, the DNA is TGTGCCAGCAGTTATAGCGGGCCCCTCTCGGCGGCAGATACGCAGTATTTT.

This clonotype was seen more than once but under ten times. The V call is TRBV12-3 or TRBV12-4, the J call TRBJ2-7, with D maybe TRBD1 (5 bases). Trimming shortened V by 4 bases and J by 4 bases, and 11 bases separated the two germline ends. The CDR3 consists of 13 residues. In nucleotides, the CDR3 is TGTGCCAGCAGTTCCACGACAGAATACGAGCAGTACTTC. Protein sequence: CASSSTTEYEQYF.

The chain is built from TRBV20-1 and TRBJ2-7; 10 positions agree with TRBD2. Losses at the gene ends were 1 base for V and 3 bases for J; bases not matched to a gene: 6. Germline lookup yields CDR1 DFQATT and CDR2 SNEGSKA (reference sequence). The CDR3 sequence is 15 residues long. CDR3 sequence (DNA): TGCAGTGCTAGAGTTCTCAGCGGGGGGGTCTACGAGCAGTACTTC. Translation gives CSARVLSGGVYEQYF.

This clonotype was counted ten times or more. This sequence joins TRBV13 and TRBJ1-2; tentatively, D is TRBD1 (5 bases). This CDR3 contains 14 residues. The ends were cut back, 3 bases at V and 8 bases at J, with 16 bases in the middle. Germline V gene data show CDR1 as PRHDT and CDR2 as FYEKMQ (reference sequence). The CDR3 loop is CASSLLVRGGGYTF. DNA of the CDR3: TGTGCCAGCAGCTTGTTGGTAAGGGGTGGCGGCTACACCTTC.

The rearrangement joins TRBV20-1 to TRBJ1-5; TRBD1 is a possible D gene (5 bases). Germline CDR1 and CDR2: DFQATT and SNEGSKA (reference sequence). The V end was cut by 4 bases, the J end by 0 bases, with 16 bases between. The CDR3 has 16 amino acids. This CDR3 is CSATSPREDSNQPQHF. DNA of the CDR3: TGCAGTGCTACCTCTCCCAGGGAGGATAGCAATCAGCCCCAGCATTTT.

In its sample, this clonotype was seen a few times. The DNA is left out, because the CDR3 cannot be placed on it with certainty; the CDR3 is given as TCRdb lists it. V gene TRBV15 combines with J gene TRBJ2-5; the tabulated D call, TRBD1, remains unverified against the DNA. From germline, CDR1 is LNHNV and CDR2 YYDKDF (reference sequence). Ends included, the CDR3 has 17 residues. CDR3 sequence reads: CATSRVGQGSLGNERYF.

The chain is built from TRBV20-1 and TRBJ2-4, with D perhaps matching TRBD2 (6 bases). CDR3 length equals 17 residues. The ends were cut back, 1 base at V and 0 bases at J, with 16 bases in the middle. From germline, CDR1 is DFQATT and CDR2 SNEGSKA (reference sequence). CDR3 protein: CSARVPTSPQAKNIQYF. CDR3 sequence (DNA): TGCAGTGCTAGAGTCCCTACTAGCCCCCAAGCCAAAAACATTCAGTACTTC.

Concerning this clonotype itself: Without the conserved terminal phenylalanine or tryptophan, this CDR3 likely stems from a read error. The chain joins TRBV5-1 to TRBJ2-5; a weak D match, TRBD2 (6 bases). Trimming left V 1 base short and J 7 bases short, with 17 bases between. The CDR3 consists of 15 residues. Per the germline V gene, CDR1 is SGHRS and CDR2 is YFSETQ. The CDR3 nucleotides are TGCGCCAGCAGCTTGAATGGGGGTAGCGGCGGGACCCAGTACGTC. Translated: CASSLNGGSGGTQYV.

This chain links TRBV5-1 with TRBJ2-3, with D possibly being TRBD1 (5 bases). V was shortened by 2 bases and J by 4 bases, with 11 bases between the two germline ends. This CDR3 region has 14 residues. The germline CDR1 and CDR2 sequences are SGHRS and YFSETQ. CDR3 loop: CASSLLTEPDTQYF. The CDR3 DNA is TGCGCCAGCAGCTTACTGACAGAGCCAGATACGCAGTATTTT.

This clonotype was observed a handful of times. The rearrangement joins TRBV3-1 to TRBJ2-6; no firm D call. The V end was cut by 4 bases, the J end by 0 bases, with 13 bases between. Per the germline V gene, CDR1 is LGHDT and CDR2 is YNNKEL (reference sequence). The length of the CDR3 is 17 residues. CDR3 in DNA: TGTGCCAGCAGCCCAGTGTTCCTAAGCTCTGGGGCCAACGTCCTGACTTTC. Translating gives CASSPVFLSSGANVLTF. Using reference TRBV3-1 and TRBJ2-6 for the parts outside the CDR3, the full variable domain is DTAVSQTPKYLVTQMGNDKSIKCEQNLGHDTMYWYKQDSKKFLKIMFSYNNKELIINETVPNRFSPKSPDKAHLNLHINSLELGDSAVYFCASSPVFLSSGANVLTFGAGSRLTVL.

A word on this clonotype: This may be a read error: a much more frequent sequence differs by one nucleotide. The chain combines TRBV6-5 with TRBJ2-5; D ambiguous. Germline V gene sequence: CDR1 MNHEY, CDR2 SVGAGI. CDR3 size: 14 residues. For the CDR3, the DNA is TGTGCCAGCAGGTACTCGGAAACCCAAGAGACCCAGTACTTC. It is translated as CASRYSETQETQYF.

In the case of this clonotype: One junction end does not reproduce the germline sequence, and a read error may be involved. This chain uses TRBV5-1 with TRBJ2-2, with D hard to call. Germline V gives CDR1 SGHRS, CDR2 YFSETQ. The CDR3 runs to 15 residues. The CDR3 sequence: CAGSLARANTGELFF. The CDR3 nucleotides are TGCGCCGGCAGCTTGGCCCGTGCGAACACCGGGGAGCTGTTTTTT.

As to this clonotype: The junction and the germline gene differ at one end; a read error may be behind it. The chain links TRBV11-2 to TRBJ2-5, with 11 bases aligning to TRBD1. The germline gives CDR1 SGHAT, CDR2 FQNNGV. The CDR3 totals 17 residues. The CDR3: CAGSLDWGQGVQETQYF. CDR3 bases: TGTGCCGGCAGCTTAGATTGGGGACAGGGGGTACAAGAGACCCAGTACTTC.

The CDR3 DNA is TGTGCCAGCAGCAACAGGGGTTCGGGAGAGACCCAGTACTTC. It yields the protein CASSNRGSGETQYF. The chain joins TRBV3-1 to TRBJ2-5; TRBD1 matches at 7 bases. This CDR3 comprises 14 residues. The trim removed 5 bases at V and 4 bases at J, leaving 7 bases unmatched. Germline assignment: CDR1 LGHDT and CDR2 YNNKEL (reference sequence).

This clonotype was detected many times. The V and J genes are TRBV9 and TRBJ2-3; D not certain. Germline CDR1 and CDR2: SGDLS and YYNGEE. The CDR3 consists of 16 residues. V lost 0 bases, J lost 3 bases, and 14 bases lay in between. CDR3 sequence reads: CASSVGDSRWTDTQYF. The DNA of the CDR3 is TGTGCCAGCAGCGTAGGGGATTCCAGGTGGACAGATACGCAGTATTTT.

For this clonotype: This may be a read error: a much more frequent sequence differs by one nucleotide. The chain recombines TRBV2 with TRBJ2-7; 8 nucleotides agree with TRBD1. V dropped 6 bases and J dropped 0; count of bases not matched to a gene: 4. Germline-derived CDR1 and CDR2 are SNHLY and FYNNEI. CDR3 length equals 14 residues. The CDR3 region has the DNA TGTGCCAGCAGATGGGACAGGAGCTCCTACGAGCAGTACTTC. Translated, it gives CASRWDRSSYEQYF.

This clonotype came up a few times. The rearrangement joins TRBV24-1 to TRBJ2-1; D is uncertain. This CDR3 comprises 14 residues. CDR1 KGHDR and CDR2 SFDVKD come from the germline V gene. Trimming shortened V by 5 bases and J by 7 bases, and 14 bases separated the two germline ends. This CDR3 reads CATSGVSLRNEQFF. In nucleotides, the CDR3 is TGTGCCACCAGTGGGGTCTCCTTGAGGAATGAGCAGTTCTTC.

This clonotype has just one count. The rearrangement links TRBV5-1 to TRBJ2-7; D gene uncertain. Germline V lookup: CDR1 SGHRS, CDR2 YFSETQ. V was cut by 3 bases and J by 6 bases, with 16 bases left in between. This CDR3 has 14 amino acids. The CDR3 nucleotides read TGCGCCAGCAGCTACCCTTCTACGACAAGCGAGCAGTACTTC. Its protein is CASSYPSTTSEQYF.

This clonotype was detected a few times. V usage is TRBV4-1 and J usage is TRBJ2-1; 10 positions match TRBD2. Looked up from germline, CDR1 is MGHRA and CDR2 is YSYEKL. J lost 13 bases, V lost 0 bases, and 9 bases had no gene match. The CDR3 totals 15 residues. Here the CDR3 reads CASSQDRLAGAAQFF. The CDR3 nucleotides read TGCGCCAGCAGCCAAGATCGGCTAGCGGGAGCCGCCCAGTTCTTC.